The 20 T cell receptor beta chains given below trace back to one sample, sequenced in a study of T cell changes during pregnancy in multiple sclerosis. Here immunoSEQ multiplex PCR was the method, and the copy in TCRdb shows in-frame clones only, minus some. In the table there are tens of thousands of clones, 94% of which are singletons. The specimen was peripheral blood, collected after pregnancy. All receptors come from a female donor in good health, enrolled as a control in a pregnancy study.

The chain combines TRBV5-6 with TRBJ2-7; 7 bases are a match to TRBD2. This CDR3 is 15 amino acids long. Germline CDR1 reads SGHDT; CDR2 reads YYEEEE. V was pared by 0 bases and J by 3 bases, with 6 bases of the junction left unmatched. The chain's CDR3 is CASSLGGGRYYEQYF. The DNA of the CDR3 is TGTGCCAGCAGCTTGGGGGGGGGACGGTACTACGAGCAGTACTTC. Full variable domain (missing parts from reference TRBV5-6 and TRBJ2-7): DAGVTQSPTHLIKTRGQQVTLRCSPKSGHDTVSWYQQALGQGPQFIFQYYEEEERQRGNFPDRFSGHQFPNYSSELNVNALLLGDSALYLCASSLGGGRYYEQYFGPGTRLTVT.

The chain uses TRBV5-1 and TRBJ2-5; the match to TRBD1 covers 9 bases. The length of the CDR3 is 15 residues. V was pared by 3 bases and J by 4 bases, with 7 bases of the junction left unmatched. The germline CDR1 and CDR2 sequences are SGHRS and YFSETQ. CDR3 DNA sequence: TGCGCCAGCAGCTGGGCGGGACAGGGACGAGAGACCCAGTACTTC. This encodes CASSWAGQGRETQYF.

The chain joins TRBV28 to TRBJ2-1, with D perhaps TRBD1 (6 bases). The CDR3 has 13 residues. Trimming pared 7 bases from V and 5 bases from J, leaving 12 bases between. Germline V gives CDR1 MDHEN, CDR2 SYDVKM. Here the CDR3 reads CASNPHRDNEQFF. The CDR3 region has the DNA TGTGCCAGCAACCCGCACAGGGACAATGAGCAGTTCTTC.

This clone was found a few times. This chain uses TRBV7-2 with TRBJ2-3, with 9 bases matching TRBD2. Looked up from germline, CDR1 is SGHTA and CDR2 is FQGNSA. V shed 5 bases and J 5 bases; nucleotides not matched to a gene: 5. The CDR3 is 14 amino acids. The CDR3 nucleotides read TGTGCCAGCAGCCCCCGGCGGGGGGGAGATACGCAGTATTTT. Translation gives CASSPRRGGDTQYF.

This sequence joins TRBV13 and TRBJ2-7; no definite D call. The V and J ends lost 5 bases and 0 bases respectively, with 8 bases between them. Germline CDR1 is PRHDT and CDR2 is FYEKMQ (reference sequence). The CDR3 sequence is 13 residues long. The CDR3 bases are TGTGCCAGCAGCCCACCGCGCTCCTACGAGCAGTACTTC. Translating gives CASSPPRSYEQYF.

The chain combines TRBV7-2 with TRBJ2-7; TRBD1 matches at 8 bases. The CDR3 is 15 residues long. The germline CDR1 and CDR2 sequences are SGHTA and FQGNSA. The ends lost 5 bases at V and 2 bases at J; junction bases unmatched: 8. The DNA of the CDR3 is TGTGCCAGCAGCCTAGGGACAGGCCCGACCTACGAGCAGTACTTC. It yields the protein CASSLGTGPTYEQYF.

V is TRBV18 and J is TRBJ2-5; 7 nucleotides align to TRBD1. V shed 3 bases and J 2 bases; nucleotides not matched to a gene: 3. CDR3 length: 14 amino acids. Germline CDR1 and CDR2: KGHSH and LQKENI. The CDR3 coding sequence is TGTGCCAGCTCACCTCCGGGACAGCAAGAGACCCAGTACTTC. As protein: CASSPPGQQETQYF.

This clone was recorded once. The V gene is TRBV5-4, the J gene TRBJ2-3; 7 nucleotides agree with TRBD1. Germline CDR1 is SGHNT and CDR2 is YYREEE (reference sequence). V lost 3 bases to trimming and J lost 6 bases; unmatched junction nucleotides: 10. The CDR3 length is 15 residues. The CDR3 nucleotides are TGTGCCAGCAGCTCAAGACAGGGTGCAGGGGATACGCAGTATTTT. Translated, it gives CASSSRQGAGDTQYF.

This clone was seen just once. This sequence joins TRBV9 and TRBJ1-1; D call uncertain. This CDR3 spans 14 amino acids. CDR1 SGDLS and CDR2 YYNGEE come from the germline V gene. V shed 3 bases and J shed 6 bases, with 15 bases lying between them. The CDR3 DNA reads TGTGCCAGCAGCGCCAGCCCCGGAGGCGCTGAAGCTTTCTTT. As protein: CASSASPGGAEAFF.

For the CDR3, the DNA is TGCGCCAGCAGCTTGGGGGGGGAGGAGACCCAGTACTTC. As protein: CASSLGGEETQYF. This chain uses TRBV5-1 with TRBJ2-5; D is possibly TRBD2 (6 bases). The germline V gene encodes CDR1 SGHRS and CDR2 YFSETQ. Trimming removed 0 bases from V and 5 bases from J, with 8 bases in between. This CDR3 region has 13 residues.

The chain uses TRBV29-1 and TRBJ2-5; tentative D call: TRBD1 (7 bases). Looked up from germline, CDR1 is SQVTM and CDR2 is ANQGSEA. V dropped 4 bases and J dropped 1 base, with 13 bases sitting between them. The CDR3 consists of 14 residues. CDR3 protein: CSVVAGTAQETQYF. The CDR3, as DNA: TGCAGCGTTGTGGCGGGGACAGCCCAAGAGACCCAGTACTTC.

The V call is TRBV19, the J call TRBJ1-5; the D is unclear. Looked up from germline, CDR1 is LNHDA and CDR2 is SQIVND (reference sequence). The CDR3 spans 13 residues. Trimming cost V 3 bases and J 4 bases, with 7 bases left between them. CDR3 sequence: CASSIRVNQPQHF. CDR3 sequence (DNA): TGTGCCAGTAGTATCCGGGTTAATCAGCCCCAGCATTTT.

This clone was seen once. V and J are TRBV6-1 and TRBJ2-6, with 8 bases fitting TRBD1. V dropped 4 bases and J dropped 2; count of bases not matched to a gene: 1. Germline assignment: CDR1 MNHNS and CDR2 SASEGT. This CDR3 comprises 15 residues. The CDR3 region has the DNA TGTGCCAGCAGTGTACAGGGGGCTGGGGCCAACGTCCTGACTTTC. Protein sequence: CASSVQGAGANVLTF.

The chain employs TRBV18 and TRBJ2-7; D is perhaps TRBD2 (6 bases). V was clipped by 3 bases and J by 7 bases, with 16 bases between them. From germline, CDR1 is KGHSH and CDR2 LQKENI. This CDR3 is 14 amino acids long. The CDR3 DNA follows: TGTGCCAGCTCACCGACTGGGAGGCCTCGGGAGCAGTACTTC. Amino acid sequence: CASSPTGRPREQYF.

This chain links TRBV5-1 with TRBJ2-1, with TRBD2 identical over 9 bases. Trimming at V came to 4 bases and at J to 0 bases, leaving 8 bases not matched to a gene. CDR1 is SGHRS and CDR2 is YFSETQ in the germline V gene. The CDR3 spans 17 residues. The CDR3 DNA follows: TGCGCCAGCAGCCTCGGGACTAGCTGGAGCTCCTACAATGAGCAGTTCTTC. Its translation is CASSLGTSWSSYNEQFF. The full variable domain, rest sourced from reference TRBV5-1 and TRBJ2-1, is KAGVTQTPRYLIKTRGQQVTLSCSPISGHRSVSWYQQTPGQGLQFLFEYFSETQRNKGNFPGRFSGRQFSNSRSEMNVSTLELGDSALYLCASSLGTSWSSYNEQFFGPGTRLTVL.

V and J are TRBV6-1 and TRBJ1-5; TRBD1 agrees at 9 bases. The germline CDR1 and CDR2 sequences are MNHNS and SASEGT. V lost 0 bases, J lost 0 bases, and 12 bases stayed unmatched. The CDR3 is 20 residues long. CDR3 amino acids: CASSEAVGQGFSYSNQPQHF. CDR3 bases: TGTGCCAGCAGTGAAGCAGTAGGACAGGGGTTTTCATATAGCAATCAGCCCCAGCATTTT.

There are a few counts of this clone. The chain combines TRBV28 with TRBJ1-2; D remains unclear. The CDR3 totals 11 residues. Germline V gives CDR1 MDHEN, CDR2 SYDVKM. Trimming took 3 bases from V and 10 from J, leaving 9 bases between them. CDR3 nucleotides: TGTGCCAGCAGTTTCCTCCTTGTCTACACCTTC. It codes for CASSFLLVYTF.

This sequence joins TRBV7-9 and TRBJ2-7, with D possibly being TRBD2 (6 bases). CDR1 and CDR2 from the germline V gene are SEHNR and FQNEAQ (reference sequence). The germline V and J ends were trimmed by 5 bases and 2 bases, with 10 bases remaining between them. The CDR3 spans 13 residues. CDR3 in amino acids: CASSLGEAYEQYF. The CDR3 region has the DNA TGTGCCAGCAGCCTTGGGGAGGCCTACGAGCAGTACTTC.

The chain couples TRBV7-9 to TRBJ2-3, with 10 bases fitting TRBD1. This CDR3 is 14 amino acids long. J gave up 7 bases and V 4 bases, and 5 bases lay outside the gene matches. Germline V lookup: CDR1 SEHNR, CDR2 FQNEAQ (reference sequence). In DNA form, the CDR3 reads TGTGCCAGCAGCTACGGACAGGGGGGCAATACGCAGTATTTT. Protein: CASSYGQGGNTQYF. Looking up the rest from reference TRBV7-9 and TRBJ2-3 gives the full variable domain: DTGVSQNPRHKITKRGQNVTFRCDPISEHNRLYWYRQTLGQGPEFLTYFQNEAQLEKSRLLSDRFSAERPKGSFSTLEIQRTEQGDSAMYLCASSYGQGGNTQYFGPGTRLTVL.

V and J are TRBV15 and TRBJ1-5; no definite D call. Per germline, CDR1 LNHNV and CDR2 YYDKDF (reference sequence). CDR3 length: 15 amino acids. The germline V and J ends were trimmed by 0 bases and 2 bases, with 8 bases remaining between them. CDR3 sequence (DNA): TGTGCCACCAGCAGAGATTCCCGGGGCAATCAGCCCCAGCATTTT. It specifies CATSRDSRGNQPQHF.